This T cell receptor beta chain was sequenced in a study of cytomegalovirus exposure and HLA in healthy donors. Trimming removed 0 bases from V and 0 bases from J, with 13 bases in between. There are 17 residues in the CDR3. Germline V gives CDR1 SGDLS, CDR2 YYNGEE. With 60 Vbeta and 13 Jbeta primers, the PCR was carried out. Profiling relied on immunoSEQ multiplex PCR, and the TCRdb table lists in-frame clones only, not all of them. There are some 80,000 clones in the sample; approximately 80% occur only once, and roughly 3.5% lies in the top ten. This chain connects TRBV9 to TRBJ1-3; no reliable D call. Sequences were obtained from PBMCs. The TCR originated in a man aged 35 to 55 in good health and CMV-seronegative. This CDR3 is CASSVGVGRVSGNTIYF. CDR3 DNA sequence: TGTGCCAGCAGCGTAGGAGTGGGCCGAGTCTCTGGAAACACCATATATTTT. The complete variable domain, with remaining parts taken from reference TRBV9 and TRBJ1-3, reads DSGVTQTPKHLITATGQRVTLRCSPRSGDLSVYWYQQSLDQGLQFLIQYYNGEERAKGNILERFSAQQFPDLHSELNLSSLELGDSALYFCASSVGVGRVSGNTIYFGEGSWLTVV.